Listed below are T cell receptor beta chains from one sample, sequenced in a study of T cell changes during pregnancy in multiple sclerosis. The assay was immunoSEQ multiplex PCR, and TCRdb's table has in-frame clones only and misses some. The table lists about 38,000 clones, 91% of them singletons. Specimen: CD8+ T cells from peripheral blood mononuclear cells, collected in the second trimester of pregnancy. These receptors all come from a female donor with multiple sclerosis, enrolled in a pregnancy study. The CDR3 runs from the conserved cysteine through the conserved F or W.

TRBV7-9	TRBJ2-1	CASSTMGQGANLFF
TRBV7-9	TRBJ2-7	CASSAPDRGGDYEQYF
TRBV19	TRBJ1-5	CASSISHGGNQPQHF
TRBV27	TRBJ2-1	CASSIAGGDYNEQFF
TRBV10-2	TRBJ1-2	CASSESYTSYGYTF
TRBV2	TRBJ2-2	CASSQGTGELFF
TRBV11-2	TRBJ2-7	CASSLVLAGGSYEQYF
TRBV19	TRBJ1-3	CASSVGQGNGNTIYF
TRBV5-4	TRBJ1-6	CASSLGGGNSPLHF
TRBV4-3	TRBJ1-2	CASSQDRANYGYTF
TRBV2	TRBJ2-7	CASSAGTGGYEQYF
TRBV6-1	TRBJ2-7	CASSELWAGTGFDEQYF
TRBV10-1	TRBJ2-7	CASSDTGQGSYEQYF
TRBV5-8	TRBJ2-7	CASSASPGQYYEQYF
TRBV29-1	TRBJ1-2	CSVPGQGGDGYTF
TRBV9	TRBJ2-3	CASSTTGYDTDTQYF
TRBV28	TRBJ2-7	CASSFSGQTYEQYF
TRBV11-2	TRBJ2-4	CASRSGQGWNIQYF
TRBV9	TRBJ1-1	CASSDTGTGLTEAFF
TRBV5-5	TRBJ2-3	CASSLVQAGGATDTQYF
TRBV6-5	TRBJ1-5	CASSQYRGSNQPQHF
TRBV2	TRBJ1-1	CASSLTTGSTEAFF
TRBV6-5	TRBJ1-5	CASSRYSNQPQHF
TRBV27	TRBJ1-2	CASSLSQGWNYGYTF
TRBV19	TRBJ1-5	CATYGQYNQPQHF